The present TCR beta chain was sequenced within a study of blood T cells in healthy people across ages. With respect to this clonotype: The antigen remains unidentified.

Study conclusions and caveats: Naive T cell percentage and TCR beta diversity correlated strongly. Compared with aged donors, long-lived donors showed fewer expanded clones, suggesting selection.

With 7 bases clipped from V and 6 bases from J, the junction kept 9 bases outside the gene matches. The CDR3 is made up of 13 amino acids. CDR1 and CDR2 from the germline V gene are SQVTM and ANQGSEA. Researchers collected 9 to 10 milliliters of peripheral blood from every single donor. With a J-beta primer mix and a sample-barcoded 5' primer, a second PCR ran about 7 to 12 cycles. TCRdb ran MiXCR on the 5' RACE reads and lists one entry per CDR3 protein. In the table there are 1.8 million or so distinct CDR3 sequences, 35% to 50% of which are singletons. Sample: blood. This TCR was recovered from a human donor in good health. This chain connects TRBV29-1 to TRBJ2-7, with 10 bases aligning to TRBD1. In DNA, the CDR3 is TGCAGCGGTTCAGACAGGGGGCGCGGCGAGCAGTACTTC. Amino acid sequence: CSGSDRGRGEQYF.